This T cell receptor (beta chain) derives from a study of OX40 agonist ivuxolimab in advanced cancers. Study-level background: The patients' treatment was ivuxolimab, an agonistic anti-OX40 (CD134) antibody. Cohort: 80% to 85% men, mean age approximately 66, aged about 20 to 90. Findings of the study overall: In the 0.1 to 3.0 mg/kg range, CD4+ and CD8+ blood T cells had expanded clonally by week 6. In the expanded peripheral T cells, antigen specificity was never determined.

Only in-frame clones appear in the TCRdb table, and some are missing; sequencing was by immunoSEQ multiplex PCR. The sample shows some 29,000 clones, around 86% of them seen only once. The CDR3 is 15 residues long. V was clipped by 2 bases and J by 0 bases, with 7 bases between them. CDR1 is LNHDA, CDR2 SQIVND, per germline (reference sequence). About this clone itself: Antigen specificity is unknown.

This sample comprised CD4+ or CD8+ T cells sorted from blood, obtained in a trial of the OX40 agonist ivuxolimab. The clonotype comes from an adult with an advanced solid tumor such as melanoma, head and neck, liver or kidney cancer. The V call is TRBV19, the J call TRBJ2-2; D uncertain. The CDR3 is CASSIQQSNTGELFF. The DNA of the CDR3 is TGTGCCAGTAGTATACAACAGTCGAACACCGGGGAGCTGTTTTTT.